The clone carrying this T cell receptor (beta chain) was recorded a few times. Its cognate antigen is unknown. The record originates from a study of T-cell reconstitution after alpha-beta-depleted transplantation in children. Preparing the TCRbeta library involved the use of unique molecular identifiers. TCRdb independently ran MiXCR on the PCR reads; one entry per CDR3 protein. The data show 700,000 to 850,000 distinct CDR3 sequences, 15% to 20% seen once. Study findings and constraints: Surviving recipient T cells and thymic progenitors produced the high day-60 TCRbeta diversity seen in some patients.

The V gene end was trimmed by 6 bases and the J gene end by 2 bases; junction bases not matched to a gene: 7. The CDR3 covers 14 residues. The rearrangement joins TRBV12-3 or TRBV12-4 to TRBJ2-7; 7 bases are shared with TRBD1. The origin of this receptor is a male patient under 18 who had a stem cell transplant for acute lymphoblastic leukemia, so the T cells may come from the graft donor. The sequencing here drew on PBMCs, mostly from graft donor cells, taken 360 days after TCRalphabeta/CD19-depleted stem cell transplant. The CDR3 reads CASSISQGAYEQYF. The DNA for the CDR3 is TGTGCCAGCAGCATATCCCAGGGGGCCTACGAGCAGTACTTC.